This is a list of T cell receptor beta chains from one sample in a study of T cells after yellow fever vaccination. TCRdb reanalysed the 5' RACE reads using MiXCR and keeps one entry per CDR3 protein. The table shows around 610,000 distinct CDR3 sequences, with roughly 13% occurring only once. The source was PBMCs, collected on the day of the yellow fever booster vaccination. The receptors stem from a man aged 30 to 39 who received the YFV17D yellow fever vaccine. Each CDR3 is given with its conserved first and last residue. Each record gives: D gene, J gene, clone size, V gene, CDR3 DNA, CDR3 protein. D genes are given only for firm matches. Size values are once, few and many counts, or a class for expanded clones, and some rows have none.

d_gene: .; j_gene: TRBJ2-1; abundance: .; v_gene: TRBV12-3/TRBV12-4; CDR3nt: TGTGCCAGCAGTCCCAGCGGACAGCCCAATGAGCAGTTCTTC; CDR3aa: CASSPSGQPNEQFF
d_gene: .; j_gene: TRBJ2-7; abundance: .; v_gene: TRBV7-3; CDR3nt: TGTGCCAGCAGCCTCAGAGGCCCCGTTGGGACCAACGAGCAGTACTTC; CDR3aa: CASSLRGPVGTNEQYF
d_gene: TRBD2; j_gene: TRBJ2-1; abundance: few; v_gene: TRBV20-1; CDR3nt: TGCAGTGCTCCGGGACTAGCGTCCACTGAGCAGTTCTTC; CDR3aa: CSAPGLASTEQFF
d_gene: .; j_gene: TRBJ2-7; abundance: .; v_gene: TRBV4-3; CDR3nt: TGCGCCAGCAGCCAAGCCCGGGACAACTACGAGCAGTACTTC; CDR3aa: CASSQARDNYEQYF
d_gene: TRBD1; j_gene: TRBJ2-7; abundance: .; v_gene: TRBV5-1; CDR3nt: TGCGCCAGCAGCCAGACAGGGGGTCCAGAGTACGAGCAGTACTTC; CDR3aa: CASSQTGGPEYEQYF
d_gene: TRBD2; j_gene: TRBJ2-1; abundance: few; v_gene: TRBV28; CDR3nt: TGTGCCAGCAGCTACCGCGGGAGAGCGTCCTACAATGAGCAGTTCTTC; CDR3aa: CASSYRGRASYNEQFF
d_gene: .; j_gene: TRBJ2-4; abundance: few; v_gene: TRBV19; CDR3nt: TGTGCCAGTAACGCAGGGCGCAAAAACATTCAGTACTTC; CDR3aa: CASNAGRKNIQYF
d_gene: TRBD2; j_gene: TRBJ2-2; abundance: few; v_gene: TRBV7-3; CDR3nt: TGTGCCAGCAGTGAGACTAGCGGTGAGAACACCGGGGAGCTGTTTTTT; CDR3aa: CASSETSGENTGELFF
d_gene: .; j_gene: TRBJ2-7; abundance: few; v_gene: TRBV29-1; CDR3nt: TGCAGCGTTGAAAGCCCCACCAGCTCCTACGAGCAGTACTTC; CDR3aa: CSVESPTSSYEQYF
d_gene: .; j_gene: TRBJ2-1; abundance: .; v_gene: TRBV7-2; CDR3nt: TGTGCCAGCAGAGACGGGACGAGGGAGCGATACAATGAGCAGTTCTTC; CDR3aa: CASRDGTRERYNEQFF
d_gene: TRBD1; j_gene: TRBJ2-6; abundance: .; v_gene: TRBV18; CDR3nt: TGTGCCAGCTCACCCCCTTGGGCAGGGGGCTCTGGGGCCAACGTCCTGACTTTC; CDR3aa: CASSPPWAGGSGANVLTF
d_gene: .; j_gene: TRBJ1-1; abundance: .; v_gene: TRBV6-1; CDR3nt: TGTGCCAGCAGTCCCGCACGGGACACCGCTGAAGCTTTCTTT; CDR3aa: CASSPARDTAEAFF
d_gene: TRBD1; j_gene: TRBJ2-6; abundance: few; v_gene: TRBV6-5; CDR3nt: TGTGCCAGCAGTTTGACAGGGCAGTTTGGGGCCAACGTCCTGACTTTC; CDR3aa: CASSLTGQFGANVLTF
d_gene: TRBD2; j_gene: TRBJ2-3; abundance: few; v_gene: TRBV5-4; CDR3nt: TGTGCCAGCAGCCGCGGGAGGGGTTTCACAGATACGCAGTATTTT; CDR3aa: CASSRGRGFTDTQYF
d_gene: TRBD1; j_gene: TRBJ2-3; abundance: .; v_gene: TRBV24-1; CDR3nt: TGTGCCACCAGTGACTCAACAGCCGGGACAGACACAGATACGCAGTATTTT; CDR3aa: CATSDSTAGTDTDTQYF
d_gene: TRBD1; j_gene: TRBJ2-5; abundance: .; v_gene: TRBV15; CDR3nt: TGTGCCACCAGCAGAGATCCCGGGACAGTGGAGACCCAGTACTTC; CDR3aa: CATSRDPGTVETQYF
d_gene: TRBD1; j_gene: TRBJ2-7; abundance: few; v_gene: TRBV29-1; CDR3nt: TGCAGCGTTGAGGGACAGGCAAACTACGAGCAGTACTTC; CDR3aa: CSVEGQANYEQYF